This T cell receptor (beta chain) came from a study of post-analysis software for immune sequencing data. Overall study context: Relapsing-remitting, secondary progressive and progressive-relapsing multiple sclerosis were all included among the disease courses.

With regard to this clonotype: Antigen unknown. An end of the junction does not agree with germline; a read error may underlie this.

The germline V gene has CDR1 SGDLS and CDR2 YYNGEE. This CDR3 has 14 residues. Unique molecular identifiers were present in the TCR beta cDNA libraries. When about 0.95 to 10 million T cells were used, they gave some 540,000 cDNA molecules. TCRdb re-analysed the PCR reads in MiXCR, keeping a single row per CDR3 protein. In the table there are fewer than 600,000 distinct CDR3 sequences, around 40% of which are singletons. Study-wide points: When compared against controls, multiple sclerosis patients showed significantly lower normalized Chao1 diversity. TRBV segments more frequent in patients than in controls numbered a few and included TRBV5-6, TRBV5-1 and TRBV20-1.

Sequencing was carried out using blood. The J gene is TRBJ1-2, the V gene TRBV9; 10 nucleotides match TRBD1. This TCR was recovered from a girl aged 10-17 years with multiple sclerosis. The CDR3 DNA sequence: TGTGCCGGCAGTCTCGGGACAGGGGAGAATGGCTACACCTTC. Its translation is CAGSLGTGENGYTF.